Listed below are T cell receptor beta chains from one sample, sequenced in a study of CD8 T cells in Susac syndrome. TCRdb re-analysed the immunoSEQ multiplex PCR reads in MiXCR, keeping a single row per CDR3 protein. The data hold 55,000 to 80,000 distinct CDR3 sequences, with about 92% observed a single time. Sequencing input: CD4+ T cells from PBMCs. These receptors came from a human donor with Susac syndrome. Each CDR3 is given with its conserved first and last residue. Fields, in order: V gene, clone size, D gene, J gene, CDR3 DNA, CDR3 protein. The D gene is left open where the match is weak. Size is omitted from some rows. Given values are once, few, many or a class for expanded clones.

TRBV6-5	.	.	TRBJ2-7	TGTGCCAGCAGTTACTCGACCCTCCTACGGGAGCAGTACTTC	CASSYSTLLREQYF
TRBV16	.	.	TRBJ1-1	TGTGCCAGCAGCCAATCGGGCTGGGTAGACACTGAAGCTTTCTTT	CASSQSGWVDTEAFF
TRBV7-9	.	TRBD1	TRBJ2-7	TGTGCCAGCAGCTACTGGGACAGCTCCTACGAGCAGTACTTC	CASSYWDSSYEQYF
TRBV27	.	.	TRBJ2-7	TGTGCCAGCAGTTTACAGTCTCCCGCCTACGAGCAGTACTTC	CASSLQSPAYEQYF
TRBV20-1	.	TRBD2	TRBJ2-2	TGCAGTGCTAGAGTCTCCGGGGGGGTGAAAACGAACACCGGGGAGCTGTTTTTT	CSARVSGGVKTNTGELFF
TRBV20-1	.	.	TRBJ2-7	TGCAGTGCTAGTGGGCACCTCGCGGAGCAGTACTTC	CSASGHLAEQYF
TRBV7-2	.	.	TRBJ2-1	TGTGCCAGCAGCCTAAGGACAGTGTACAATGAGCAGTTCTTC	CASSLRTVYNEQFF
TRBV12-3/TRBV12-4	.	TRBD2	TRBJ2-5	TGTGCCAGCTCCCTTGGGGGGGTGACCCAGTACTTC	CASSLGGVTQYF
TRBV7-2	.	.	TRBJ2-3	TGTGCCAGCAGCTACCGCCGACAGGCCCGCACAGATACGCAGTATTTT	CASSYRRQARTDTQYF
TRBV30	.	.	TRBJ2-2	TGTGCCTGGAGGATAGACAGGCCCGGGGAGCTGTTTTTT	CAWRIDRPGELFF
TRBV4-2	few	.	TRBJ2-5	TGTGCCAGCAGCCAAGATCGACCCGGGGAGACCCAGTACTTC	CASSQDRPGETQYF
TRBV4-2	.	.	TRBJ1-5	TGTGCCAGCAGCCAAGATATTGGGTCGTTAGGGTTACCCCAGCATTTT	CASSQDIGSLGLPQHF
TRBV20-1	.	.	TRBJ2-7	TGCAGTGCTAGGATTGGACGGGCGTACGAGCAGTACTTC	CSARIGRAYEQYF
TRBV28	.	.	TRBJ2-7	TGTGCCAGCACCTCGACAGGCATACCCTACGAGCAGTACTTC	CASTSTGIPYEQYF
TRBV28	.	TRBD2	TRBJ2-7	TGTGCCAGCAGGGCGGGACTAAGAATCTACGAGCAGTACTTC	CASRAGLRIYEQYF
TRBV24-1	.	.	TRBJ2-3	TGTGCCACCAGTGATTTTTCCGGGGGAACAGATACGCAGTATTTT	CATSDFSGGTDTQYF
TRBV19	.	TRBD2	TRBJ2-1	TGTGCCAGTAGATCCGGACAGGTTCTAGCGGGGGTCATCTACAATGAGCAGTTCTTC	CASRSGQVLAGVIYNEQFF
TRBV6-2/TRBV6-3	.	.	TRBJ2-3	TGTGCCAGCAGTTGGCTGGGTAGCACAGATACGCAGTATTTT	CASSWLGSTDTQYF
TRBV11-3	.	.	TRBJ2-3	TGTGCCAGCAGCGGCTCCAGGGGAAGCTTTGCAGATACGCAGTATTTT	CASSGSRGSFADTQYF
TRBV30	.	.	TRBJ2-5	TGTGCCTGGAGTGTACTGGGCGGCCAAGGGGCCCAGTACTTC	CAWSVLGGQGAQYF
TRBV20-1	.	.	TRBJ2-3	TGCAGTGCCTTAGGGGGCGGGGCGGACACAGATACGCAGTATTTT	CSALGGGADTDTQYF
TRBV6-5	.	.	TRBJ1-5	TGTGCCAGCAAAGGGGGGCTCAGTCAGCCCCAGCATTTT	CASKGGLSQPQHF
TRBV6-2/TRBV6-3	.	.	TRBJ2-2	TGTGCCAGCAGCCGCTCTTGGCAACAGAACACCGGGGAGCTGTTTTTT	CASSRSWQQNTGELFF
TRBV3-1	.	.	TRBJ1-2	TGTGCCAGCAGCCAAGTTTTACAGAACTATGGCTACACCTTC	CASSQVLQNYGYTF
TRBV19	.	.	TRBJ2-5	TGTGCCAGTAGTATAGAAGGTTCGAGGGCCTTCCAAGAGACCCAGTACTTC	CASSIEGSRAFQETQYF
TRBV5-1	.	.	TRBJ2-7	TGCGCCAGCAGCTTGGAGCCGCGCGAGCAGTACTTC	CASSLEPREQYF
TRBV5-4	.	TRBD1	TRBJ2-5	TGTGCCAGCAGCTTGGCCCGGACAGGGGAAGAGACCCAGTACTTC	CASSLARTGEETQYF
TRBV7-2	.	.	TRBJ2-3	TGTGCCAGCAGCTTAGCTGGCGTAACAGATACGCAGTATTTT	CASSLAGVTDTQYF
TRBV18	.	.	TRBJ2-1	TGTGCCAGCTCACCAAGGGTAAGCTCCTACAATGAGCAGTTCTTC	CASSPRVSSYNEQFF
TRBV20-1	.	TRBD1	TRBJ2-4	TGCAGTGCCAGCCCTCGGGACAGGGGTCAAAACATTCAGTACTTC	CSASPRDRGQNIQYF
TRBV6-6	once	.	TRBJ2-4	TGTGCCAGCAGTTATGGGACACTTCTAGCCAAAAACATTCAGTACTTC	CASSYGTLLAKNIQYF
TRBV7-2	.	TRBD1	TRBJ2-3	TGTGCCAGCAGCTTCGGGACAGGGAGGGATACGCAGTATTTT	CASSFGTGRDTQYF
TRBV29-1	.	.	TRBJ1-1	TGCAGCGTCGGGGGGCCCGCTGAAGCTTTCTTT	CSVGGPAEAFF
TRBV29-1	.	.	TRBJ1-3	TGCAGCGTTGAAAAGGAGGCTTACTCTGGAAACACCATATATTTT	CSVEKEAYSGNTIYF
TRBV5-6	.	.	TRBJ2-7	TGTGCCAGCAGGAAACGCGTCTACGAGCAGTACTTC	CASRKRVYEQYF
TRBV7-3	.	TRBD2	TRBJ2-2	TGTGCCAGCAGCCTCGGACTAGCGGGGAACACCGGGGAGCTGTTTTTT	CASSLGLAGNTGELFF
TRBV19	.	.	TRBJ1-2	.	CASTSGGSDGYTF
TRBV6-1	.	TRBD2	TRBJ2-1	TGTGCCAGCAGGCGGACTAGCGGGGGGGTCGAATTTAGTGAGCAGTTCTTC	CASRRTSGGVEFSEQFF
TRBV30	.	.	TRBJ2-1	TGTGCCTGGAGTGAATCGTCTCAGCAGTTCTTC	CAWSESSQQFF
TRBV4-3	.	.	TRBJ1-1	TGCGCCAGCAGCCAAGTTGTGAAGGACGCTGAAGCTTTCTTT	CASSQVVKDAEAFF
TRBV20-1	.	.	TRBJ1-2	TGCAGTGCTTGGAACACCTCTAACTATGGCTACACCTTC	CSAWNTSNYGYTF
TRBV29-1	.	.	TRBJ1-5	TGCAGCGTAGGACAGCCAGATCAGCCCCAGCATTTT	CSVGQPDQPQHF
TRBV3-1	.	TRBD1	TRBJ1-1	TGTGCCAGCAGCCAGGGCAGGGGGGGGTACACTGAAGCTTTCTTT	CASSQGRGGYTEAFF
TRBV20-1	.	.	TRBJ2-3	TGCAGTGCTAGAGCACCCAAATGGGCCTTGACAAGCGCAGATACGCAGTATTTT	CSARAPKWALTSADTQYF
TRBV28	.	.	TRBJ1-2	TGTGCCAGCAGCTGGTTACGCCCAGAGGGCTACACCTTC	CASSWLRPEGYTF
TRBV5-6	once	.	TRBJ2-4	TGTGCCAGCAGCTTGCTCGGTAAACTAGCCAAAAACATTCAGTACTTC	CASSLLGKLAKNIQYF
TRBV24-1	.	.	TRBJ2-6	TGTGCCACCAGTGAGCGTATACACTCTGGGGCCAACGTCCTGACTTTC	CATSERIHSGANVLTF
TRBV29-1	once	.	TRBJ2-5	TGCAGCGTTGAGAGGGGAGGAGAGACCCAGTACTTC	CSVERGGETQYF
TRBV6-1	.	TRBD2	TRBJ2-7	TGTGCCAGCAGCCCCTGGGGCGGGAGCTCCCCACGTAACTACGAGCAGTACTTC	CASSPWGGSSPRNYEQYF
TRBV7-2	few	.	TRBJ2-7	TGTGCCAGCAGCCCCTTCGGGACCTACGAGCAGTATTTC	CASSPFGTYEQYF
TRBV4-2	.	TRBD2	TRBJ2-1	TGTGCCAGCAGCCAAGGGTCGGAGCGGGGGAGCTCCTACAATGAGCAGTTCTTC	CASSQGSERGSSYNEQFF
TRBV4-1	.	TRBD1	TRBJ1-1	TGCGCCAGCAGCCAAGATATCCGGACAGGGGCTGAAGCTTTCTTT	CASSQDIRTGAEAFF